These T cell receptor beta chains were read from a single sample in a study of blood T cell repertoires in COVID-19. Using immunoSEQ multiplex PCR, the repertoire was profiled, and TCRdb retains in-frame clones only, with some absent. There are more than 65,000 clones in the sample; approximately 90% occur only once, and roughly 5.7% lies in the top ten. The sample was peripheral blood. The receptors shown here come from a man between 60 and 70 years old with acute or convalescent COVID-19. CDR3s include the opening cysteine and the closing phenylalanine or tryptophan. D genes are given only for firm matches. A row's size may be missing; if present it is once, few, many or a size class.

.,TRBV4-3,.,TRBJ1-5,TGCGCCAGCAGCCTCGACACCTCTAGCAATCAGCCCCAGCATTTT,CASSLDTSSNQPQHF
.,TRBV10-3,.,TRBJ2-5,TGTGCCATCAGGGACAGCGAGACCCAGTACTTC,CAIRDSETQYF
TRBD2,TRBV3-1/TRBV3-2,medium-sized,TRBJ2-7,TGTGCCAGCAGCCTAACTAGCGGACCCTACGAGCAGTACTTC,CASSLTSGPYEQYF
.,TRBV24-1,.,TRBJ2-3,TGTGCCACCAGTGATGCGTCGAATAGCACAGATACGCAGTATTTT,CATSDASNSTDTQYF
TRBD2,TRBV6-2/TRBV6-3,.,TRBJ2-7,TGTGCCAGCAGTTTAGGACTAGTAAGATACGAGCAGTACTTC,CASSLGLVRYEQYF
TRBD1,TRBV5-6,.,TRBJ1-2,TGTGCCAGCAGCTGGTTGGACAGGAATAACTATGGCTACACCTTC,CASSWLDRNNYGYTF
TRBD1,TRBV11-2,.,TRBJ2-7,TGTGCCAGCAGCCCCGGGACAGGTCACCCCTACGAGCAGTACTTC,CASSPGTGHPYEQYF
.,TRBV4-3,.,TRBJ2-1,TGCGCCAGCAGCCAAGACAGGGGTCCTTACGGTGAGCAGTTCTTC,CASSQDRGPYGEQFF
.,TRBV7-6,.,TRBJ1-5,TGTGCCAGCAGCCGATCCCTACAGGGATGCAATCAGCCCCAGCATTTT,CASSRSLQGCNQPQHF
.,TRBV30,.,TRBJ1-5,TGTGCCTGGAGTCCCAGGGACAATCAGCCCCAGCATTTT,CAWSPRDNQPQHF
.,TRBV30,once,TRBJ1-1,TGTGCCTGGAGTGTGGGCAGCCGGACTGAAGCTTTCTTT,CAWSVGSRTEAFF
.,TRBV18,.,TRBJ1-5,TGTGCCAGCTCACCACGTCGATTAGCAGACGATGTAGATCAGCCCCAGCATTTT,CASSPRRLADDVDQPQHF
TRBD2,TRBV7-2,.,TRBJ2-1,TGTGCCAGCAGCTCCCGAACGGGACTAGCGGGGGGGCAGTTCTTC,CASSSRTGLAGGQFF
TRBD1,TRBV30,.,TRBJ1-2,TGTGCCCAGGACAGGGGGAATGGCTACACCTTC,CAQDRGNGYTF
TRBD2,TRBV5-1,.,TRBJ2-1,TGCGCCAGCAGCTTGGATCTAGCGGGGTCCTACAATGAGCAGTTCTTC,CASSLDLAGSYNEQFF
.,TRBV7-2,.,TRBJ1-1,TGTGCCAGCAGCGGTACAGGGTCTACTGAAGCTTTCTTT,CASSGTGSTEAFF
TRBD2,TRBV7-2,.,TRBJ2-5,TGTGCCAGCAGCCCCGGGACTAGTGGAGAGACCCAGTACTTC,CASSPGTSGETQYF
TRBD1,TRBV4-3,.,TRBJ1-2,TGCGCCAGCAGCCAAGATAAAGGGGGCGACAACTATGGCTACACCTTC,CASSQDKGGDNYGYTF
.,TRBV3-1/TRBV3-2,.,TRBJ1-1,TGTGCCAGCAGCCAAGACTTGGGAGGGGGGGAAGCTTTCTTT,CASSQDLGGGEAFF
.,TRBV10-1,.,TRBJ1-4,TGCGCCAGCAGTGAGGGGGCCACCGGTGAAAAACTGTTTTTT,CASSEGATGEKLFF
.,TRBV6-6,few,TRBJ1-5,TGTGCCAGCAGAGCTGATAGCAATCAGCCCCAGCATTTT,CASRADSNQPQHF
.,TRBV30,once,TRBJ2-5,TGTGCCTGGAGTGTGTTAGGGGAAACCCAGTACTTC,CAWSVLGETQYF
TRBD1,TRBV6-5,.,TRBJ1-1,TGTGCCAGCAGTCGACAGGGTAAAGCTTTCTTT,CASSRQGKAFF
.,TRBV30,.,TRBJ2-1,TGTGCCTGGAACCGAGGGGGGGGCAGGCCCTACAATGAGCAGTTCTTC,CAWNRGGGRPYNEQFF